This TCR beta chain was captured by sequencing in a study of tumor and adjacent non-tumor tissue in lung cancer. Germline CDR1 and CDR2: MNHNS and SASEGT. This CDR3 spans 15 amino acids. The template was RNA from unsorted bulk tissue. A modified ARM-PCR protocol with three rounds of nested PCR amplified TCRbeta. TCRdb redid the calling of the multiplex PCR reads with MiXCR, one entry per CDR3 protein. The sample includes about 79,000 distinct CDR3 sequences, over 55% of them seen just once. The origin of this receptor is a woman in her 40s with non-small cell lung cancer. The chain is built from TRBV6-1 and TRBJ1-1; D unclear. The material sequenced was lung tumor tissue. The DNA of the CDR3 is TGTGTCGGCAGTGAAAAGGGAGGTTCGGGAAGTGAAGCTTTCTTT. Translating it yields CVGSEKGGSGSEAFF.